This TCR beta chain was retrieved from a study of CD8 T cells in ankylosing spondylitis. General study findings and limits: Certain motif variants had earlier appeared in reactive arthritis synovial fluid and blood. Disease-associated clones were reportedly significantly overrepresented in matched ankylosing spondylitis synovial fluid. A motif of roughly 8 highly homologous TCR beta variants was seen as apparently characteristic of ankylosing spondylitis blood.

This clonotype was found a few times. Its antigen is not identified. Generation of TCR beta libraries employed quantitative 5'-RACE incorporating molecular barcodes. MiXCR, applied by TCRdb to the 5' RACE reads, yields one record per CDR3 protein. In the table there are fewer than 550,000 distinct CDR3 sequences, over 4% of which are singletons. The germline V gene encodes CDR1 LGHDT and CDR2 YNNKEL (reference sequence). The CDR3 has 14 residues. V lost 0 bases and J lost 6; bases outside the gene matches: 3. This sequence originates from a male donor with ankylosing spondylitis. V is TRBV3-1 and J is TRBJ2-7; 9 bases are a match to TRBD2. Sample: blood, either unsorted or a sorted T cell fraction (not recorded which). The chain's CDR3 is CASSQEGSGGEQYF. DNA for the CDR3: TGTGCCAGCAGCCAAGAAGGTAGCGGGGGCGAGCAGTACTTC.